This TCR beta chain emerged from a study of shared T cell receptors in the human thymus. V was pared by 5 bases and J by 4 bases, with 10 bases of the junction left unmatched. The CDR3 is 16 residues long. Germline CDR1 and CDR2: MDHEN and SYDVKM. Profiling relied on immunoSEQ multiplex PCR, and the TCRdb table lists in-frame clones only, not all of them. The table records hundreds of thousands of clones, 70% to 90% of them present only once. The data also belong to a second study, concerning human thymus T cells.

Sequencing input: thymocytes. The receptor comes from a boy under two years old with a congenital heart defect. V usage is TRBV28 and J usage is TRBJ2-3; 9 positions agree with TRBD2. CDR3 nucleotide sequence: TGTGCCAGCAGTCGTCTTGAGCGGGAGGCCGCAGATACGCAGTATTTT. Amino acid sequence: CASSRLEREAADTQYF.